The 27 T cell receptor beta chains below come from one sample, sequenced in a study of T-cell memory formation after mild COVID-19. TCRdb analysed the 5' RACE reads with MiXCR anew, one entry per CDR3 protein. This sample has 250,000 to 350,000 distinct CDR3 sequences, with about a sixth found just once. What was sequenced was PBMCs or a T cell subset sorted from them (not recorded which). These receptors originate from a man aged 18 to 29 who had mild COVID-19 (a few samples of this study predate the infection). Cell type and time point are not known.

V usage is TRBV7-2 and J usage is TRBJ1-4; 8 bases map to TRBD1. V shed 2 bases, J shed 10 bases, and the junction held 0 bases outside the gene matches. Germline CDR1 is SGHTA and CDR2 is FQGNSA. There are 12 residues in the CDR3. CDR3 protein: CASSLQGAKLFF. CDR3 DNA: TGTGCCAGCAGCTTACAGGGGGCAAAACTGTTTTTT.

This clonotype appeared a few times. The chain combines TRBV12-3 or TRBV12-4 with TRBJ1-2, with D possibly TRBD1 on 6 matching bases. This CDR3 region has 11 residues. DNA of the CDR3: TGTGTAGGGGGAAGTAACTATGGCTACACCTTC. As protein: CVGGSNYGYTF.

This clonotype occurred many times. The rearrangement uses TRBV7-3 and TRBJ2-2; the D call may be TRBD1 or TRBD2 (6 bases each). V dropped 5 bases and J dropped 4 bases, with 17 bases sitting between them. Per germline, CDR1 SGHTA and CDR2 FQGTGA. This CDR3 is built from 16 residues. Here the CDR3 reads CASSPRQVGSTGELFF. The DNA of the CDR3 is TGTGCCAGCAGCCCTAGACAGGTCGGGAGCACCGGGGAGCTGTTTTTT.

This chain joins TRBV7-3 and TRBJ2-3; 11 positions agree with TRBD2. Germline CDR1 reads SGHTA; CDR2 reads FQGTGA. J lost 3 bases, V lost 5 bases, and 7 bases had no gene match. The CDR3 extends over 16 amino acids. CDR3 in amino acids: CASSRGTSGATDTQYF. The CDR3 region has the DNA TGTGCCAGCAGCAGGGGGACTAGCGGAGCTACAGATACGCAGTATTTT.

This clonotype was recorded a few times. The chain has TRBV5-1 and TRBJ2-3; 9 nucleotides agree with TRBD2. Trimming removed 4 bases from V and 4 bases from J; junction bases left unmatched: 10. The CDR3 runs 16 residues. Germline CDR1 SGHRS, CDR2 YFSETQ. As DNA, the CDR3 is TGCGCCAGCAGCCTCCCCGGCGGGGGGGTCCCAGATACGCAGTATTTT. Its protein is CASSLPGGGVPDTQYF.

The rearrangement uses TRBV7-2 and TRBJ2-3, with no clear D. This CDR3 has 15 amino acids. Germline CDR1 and CDR2: SGHTA and FQGNSA. Trimming removed 5 bases from V and 2 bases from J, with 14 bases in between. CDR3 sequence reads: CASSPRGADTDTQYF. Here the CDR3 DNA reads TGTGCCAGCAGCCCCCGTGGTGCAGACACAGATACGCAGTATTTT.

The chain links TRBV9 to TRBJ2-3; the D is unclear. Germline V gene data show CDR1 as SGDLS and CDR2 as YYNGEE. The length of the CDR3 is 14 residues. The V gene lost 0 bases and the J gene lost 0 bases, with 5 bases spanning the gap. CDR3 residues: CASSVARSTDTQYF. DNA of the CDR3: TGTGCCAGCAGCGTAGCTAGAAGCACAGATACGCAGTATTTT.

This clonotype was counted ten times or more. The chain recombines TRBV12-3 or TRBV12-4 with TRBJ2-7, with 8 bases matching TRBD1. CDR3 length equals 14 residues. V was clipped by 5 bases and J by 2 bases; unmatched bases: 5. CDR3 DNA sequence: TGTGCCAGCAGTCCTCGACAGGGGCCCTACGAGCAGTACTTC. It encodes CASSPRQGPYEQYF.

This chain uses TRBV24-1 with TRBJ2-3; D may be TRBD1 (6 bases). The CDR3 runs to 17 residues. CDR1 is KGHDR, CDR2 SFDVKD, per germline. V was pared by 5 bases and J by 2 bases, with 19 bases between. The CDR3 region is CATSAGSQGPSTDTQYF. CDR3 bases: TGTGCCACCAGTGCAGGGAGCCAGGGGCCATCCACAGATACGCAGTATTTT.

This clonotype was counted a few times. The chain uses TRBV27 and TRBJ2-1, with 12 positions matching TRBD1. The CDR3 is 14 amino acids. Germline trimming cut 8 bases from V and 7 bases from J; bases unmatched to any gene: 6. Looked up from germline, CDR1 is MNHEY and CDR2 is SMNVEV (reference sequence). Here the CDR3 reads CASSPGQGANEQFF. The CDR3 coding sequence is TGTGCCAGCTCGCCGGGACAGGGGGCGAATGAGCAGTTCTTC.

V usage is TRBV15 and J usage is TRBJ1-4, with D hard to call. Trimming removed 1 base at V and 5 bases at J, with 17 bases between. CDR1 is LNHNV, CDR2 YYDKDF, per germline (reference sequence). CDR3 length: 17 amino acids. The CDR3 loop is CATSRVAVERANEKLFF. Written as DNA, the CDR3 is TGTGCCACCAGCAGAGTCGCCGTCGAGCGAGCGAATGAAAAACTGTTTTTT.

This clonotype was seen a handful of times. This rearrangement joins TRBV7-6 to TRBJ2-1, with D maybe TRBD2 (6 bases). Trimming stripped 7 bases from V and 4 bases from J, with 8 bases between. The CDR3 contains 12 residues. Germline V CDR1 and CDR2: SGHVS, FNYEAQ. The chain's CDR3 is CASKSGYNEQFF. The CDR3, as DNA: TGTGCCAGCAAGAGCGGGTACAATGAGCAGTTCTTC. Looking up the rest from reference TRBV7-6 and TRBJ2-1 gives the full variable domain: GAGVSQSPRYKVTKRGQDVALRCDPISGHVSLYWYRQALGQGPEFLTYFNYEAQQDKSGLPNDRFSAERPEGSISTLTIQRTEQRDSAMYRCASKSGYNEQFFGPGTRLTVL.

This clonotype was detected only a few times. The chain links TRBV7-6 to TRBJ1-4; 7 nucleotides match TRBD1. The J segment lost 8 bases and the V segment lost 4 bases, leaving 10 bases of the junction unmatched. The CDR3 has 15 amino acids. Germline CDR1 SGHVS, CDR2 FNYEAQ. The CDR3 region is CASSSLTGTDEKLFF. In DNA, the CDR3 is TGTGCCAGCAGCTCCCTGACAGGGACGGACGAAAAACTGTTTTTT.

This sequence joins TRBV6-5 and TRBJ1-4; 9 nucleotides align to TRBD1. Germline V CDR1 and CDR2: MNHEY, SVGAGI. After removal of 6 bases from V and 8 bases from J, the junction contained 7 bases not matched to a gene. The CDR3 has 14 residues. The CDR3 loop is CASREQGAGEKLFF. CDR3 nucleotide sequence: TGTGCCAGCAGAGAACAGGGGGCCGGGGAAAAACTGTTTTTT.

This chain joins TRBV12-3 or TRBV12-4 and TRBJ2-7; possible D gene TRBD1, 5 bases. The length of the CDR3 is 15 residues. V gave up 6 bases and J gave up 3 bases, with 18 bases separating them. This CDR3 is CASSPSSGRIYEQYF. In DNA form, the CDR3 reads TGTGCCAGCAGCCCTAGTTCAGGGCGGATCTACGAGCAGTACTTC.

This clonotype was picked up a small number of times. The rearrangement uses TRBV2 and TRBJ2-3; the D gene is possibly TRBD2 (6 bases). The CDR3 has 16 amino acids. Trimming removed 1 base from V and 0 bases from J, with 11 bases in between. Germline CDR1 SNHLY, CDR2 FYNNEI. In nucleotides, the CDR3 is TGTGCCAGCAGTGAAGGCGGGGTCCCTAGCACAGATACGCAGTATTTT. As protein: CASSEGGVPSTDTQYF.

This clonotype was detected only a few times. The V gene is TRBV7-3, the J gene TRBJ2-5; TRBD1 is a possible D gene (5 bases). CDR1 is SGHTA, CDR2 FQGTGA, per germline. CDR3 length: 15 amino acids. V was clipped by 1 base and J by 3 bases, with 12 bases between them. In nucleotides, the CDR3 is TGTGCCAGCAGCTTAAATGCCGACAGCAAAGAGACCCAGTACTTC. It codes for CASSLNADSKETQYF.

The chain links TRBV29-1 to TRBJ2-1; D gene uncertain. Trimming stripped 5 bases from V and 3 bases from J, with 17 bases between. The V gene's germline CDR1 is SQVTM and CDR2 ANQGSEA. CDR3 size: 15 residues. The CDR3, as DNA: TGCAGCGTTTCTACTAACGGCAGACGCTACAATGAGCAGTTCTTC. This codes for CSVSTNGRRYNEQFF.

The table lists this clonotype with a few counts. The chain combines TRBV7-9 with TRBJ2-1; 7 nucleotides align to TRBD2. The CDR3 is made up of 11 amino acids. Unmatched junction bases numbered 6, after V lost 8 bases and J lost 11 bases. Germline V gives CDR1 SEHNR, CDR2 FQNEAQ (reference sequence). The CDR3 region has the DNA TGTGCCAGCGAGAAGGGGACTAAGCAGTTCTTC. Its translation: CASEKGTKQFF. The full variable domain, in which reference TRBV7-9 and TRBJ2-1 provide the parts outside the CDR3, is DTGVSQNPRHKITKRGQNVTFRCDPISEHNRLYWYRQTLGQGPEFLTYFQNEAQLEKSRLLSDRFSAERPKGSFSTLEIQRTEQGDSAMYLCASEKGTKQFFGPGTRLTVL.

This clonotype occurred many times. V gene TRBV5-1 combines with J gene TRBJ2-1; the D call may be TRBD1 or TRBD2 (5 bases each). This CDR3 has 15 amino acids. Trimming removed 1 base from V and 5 bases from J, with 13 bases in between. In germline, CDR1 is SGHRS, CDR2 YFSETQ. The CDR3 coding sequence is TGCGCCAGCAGCTTGATGGGACCCGCGAACAATGAGCAGTTCTTC. Translating gives CASSLMGPANNEQFF.

The V call is TRBV6-5, the J call TRBJ1-1; TRBD1 agrees at 8 bases. Germline V gives CDR1 MNHEY, CDR2 SVGAGI. The CDR3 spans 14 residues. Trimming took 4 bases from V and 6 from J; bases not matched to a gene: 7. CDR3 DNA sequence: TGTGCCAGCAGTTCCAGGACAGGGCAAGCTGAAGCTTTCTTT. It specifies CASSSRTGQAEAFF.

This clonotype was recorded a few times. The rearrangement joins TRBV29-1 to TRBJ2-3; 8 bases fit TRBD2. CDR1 SQVTM and CDR2 ANQGSEA come from the germline V gene. This CDR3 has 14 residues. The V segment lost 6 bases and the J segment 0 bases; nucleotides outside the gene matches: 5. CDR3 nucleotide sequence: TGCAGCGTGGCGGGGGGCGGAAGCACAGATACGCAGTATTTT. This translates into CSVAGGGSTDTQYF.

The chain recombines TRBV6-5 with TRBJ1-2; no clear D gene. Per germline, CDR1 MNHEY and CDR2 SVGAGI. This CDR3 spans 17 amino acids. The ends were cut back, 2 bases at V and 0 bases at J, with 16 bases in the middle. CDR3 region: CASSYQVFTPANYGYTF. CDR3 nucleotides: TGTGCCAGCAGTTACCAAGTTTTCACACCAGCTAACTATGGCTACACCTTC.

The gene calls are TRBV19 and TRBJ1-1, with unresolved D. Germline CDR1 reads LNHDA; CDR2 reads SQIVND (reference sequence). This CDR3 comprises 12 residues. The ends were cut back, 9 bases at V and 0 bases at J, with 8 bases in the middle. The CDR3 DNA follows: TGTGCCAGCCGGGGATTGAACACTGAAGCTTTCTTT. Protein product: CASRGLNTEAFF.

The CDR3 DNA reads TGCAGTCGGGCCCCCGAAGGGGACTTCCAAGAGACCCAGTACTTC. Translation: CSRAPEGDFQETQYF. V is TRBV20-1 and J is TRBJ2-5; maybe TRBD2 (6 bases). With 8 bases removed from V and 1 base from J, the gap between germline ends came to 20 bases. CDR1 is DFQATT, CDR2 SNEGSKA, per germline (reference sequence). The CDR3 extends over 15 amino acids.

The V gene is TRBV6-5, the J gene TRBJ1-1; D may be TRBD1 (5 bases). In germline, CDR1 is MNHEY, CDR2 SVGAGI. The V and J ends lost 5 bases and 4 bases respectively, with 17 bases between them. This CDR3 has 15 amino acids. The CDR3: CASSPQAGLGTEAFF. In nucleotides, the CDR3 is TGTGCCAGCAGTCCCCAGGCGGGGCTGGGCACTGAAGCTTTCTTT.

This clonotype has at least ten counts. The chain carries TRBV7-2 and TRBJ1-1; tentative D call: TRBD1 (6 bases). The CDR3 runs 11 residues. V lost 2 bases to trimming and J lost 9 bases, with 7 bases between them. Germline CDR1 is SGHTA and CDR2 is FQGNSA. The CDR3, as DNA: TGTGCCAGCAGCTTATGGGGGCAAGCTTTCTTT. Translation: CASSLWGQAFF.